This entry is about one T cell receptor (beta chain). Its antigen is currently unknown. The sequencing depth, 1 in 200,000 to 1 in 1 million T cells, was the target. Method: immunoSEQ multiplex PCR; TCRdb's copy keeps in-frame clones and lacks some. The data contain 150,000 to 200,000 clones, 70% to 90% of them singletons. This record comes from a study of cytotoxic CD8 clonotypes in ibrutinib-treated CLL. Notes on the study in general: Clonality measured at baseline exceeded age-matched healthy donors, tracking circulating CD8+ T-cell counts. Upon ibrutinib response clonality rose, and upon progression it fell back toward baseline.

CDR1 is MNHNY and CDR2 is SVGAGI in the germline V gene (reference sequence). CDR3 size: 15 residues. The V end lost 2 bases, the J end lost 6 bases, and 14 bases lay between the germline ends. Sample: PBMCs, taken at disease progression, from a patient treated with ibrutinib. The chain employs TRBV6-6 and TRBJ2-4; D possibly corresponds to TRBD2 (5 bases). The clonotype originates from a human donor with chronic lymphocytic leukemia. The CDR3 loop reads CASSYREPGLNIQYF. The CDR3 DNA reads TGTGCCAGCAGTTACAGGGAGCCCGGATTAAACATTCAGTACTTC.